This is a list of T cell receptor beta chains from one sample in a study of T-cell reconstitution after alpha-beta-depleted transplantation in children. From the PCR reads, TCRdb called clonotypes with MiXCR, one entry per CDR3 protein. This table holds 190,000 or so distinct CDR3 sequences, about 6% found once. The material was PBMCs, obtained before TCRalphabeta/CD19-depleted stem cell transplant. These receptors were obtained from a girl less than two years old with combined immunodeficiency, due to receive a stem cell transplant. CDR3s include the opening cysteine and the closing phenylalanine or tryptophan. Each record gives: clone size, J gene, D gene, V gene, CDR3 protein, CDR3 DNA. The D gene is left open where the match is weak. Expanded clones get a size class; other rows say once, few or many, or leave the size out.

many TRBJ2-3 TRBD1 TRBV28 CASSSQGAGTDTQYF TGTGCCAGCAGTTCACAGGGGGCAGGCACAGATACGCAGTATTTT
many TRBJ2-3 TRBD1 TRBV27 CASSLSPGYLRDRERDTQYF TGTGCCAGCAGTTTATCGCCAGGATATCTCCGGGACAGGGAGAGGGATACGCAGTATTTT
few TRBJ1-5 NA TRBV7-9 CASSLHLGSNQPQHF TGTGCCAGCAGCTTGCACCTCGGAAGCAATCAGCCCCAGCATTTT
many TRBJ2-7 TRBD2 TRBV20-1 CSAQKPMGTSGSLSTSYEQYF TGCAGTGCCCAGAAACCGATGGGGACTAGCGGGAGCCTTTCCACCTCCTACGAGCAGTACTTC
many TRBJ2-7 NA TRBV12-3/TRBV12-4 CASSLETMGYEQYF TGTGCCAGCAGTTTAGAGACAATGGGCTACGAGCAGTACTTC
many TRBJ2-4 NA TRBV20-1 CSAREFPGTRLELAKNIQYF TGCAGTGCTAGAGAGTTTCCGGGGACACGATTAGAGCTAGCCAAAAACATTCAGTACTTC
many TRBJ2-3 TRBD2 TRBV12-3/TRBV12-4 CASRRLAGEVDTQYF TGTGCCAGCAGACGACTAGCGGGGGAGGTAGATACGCAGTATTTT
many TRBJ1-2 NA TRBV15 CATSSDRPYGYTF TGTGCCACCAGCAGCGACAGGCCGTATGGCTACACCTTC
NA TRBJ1-5 NA TRBV28 CVGPSYSNQTQHF TGTGTTGGACCGTCATATAGCAATCAGACCCAGCATTTT
many TRBJ1-5 NA TRBV11-2 CASSLNSIRGNQPQHF TGTGCCAGCAGCTTGAACAGCATTAGGGGCAATCAGCCCCAGCATTTT
many TRBJ1-1 TRBD1 TRBV29-1 CSVQTGMNTEAFF TGCAGCGTTCAGACAGGGATGAACACTGAAGCTTTCTTT
many TRBJ2-3 TRBD1 TRBV29-1 CSGGDRGFFTDTQYF TGCAGCGGCGGGGACAGGGGGTTTTTCACAGATACGCAGTATTTT
NA TRBJ1-3 NA TRBV7-6 CASSAVDQLGNTIYF TGTGCCAGCAGCGCCGTAGACCAGCTTGGAAACACCATATATTTT
NA TRBJ2-1 TRBD2 TRBV13 CASSARLAGISLYNEQFF TGTGCCAGCAGCGCGAGACTAGCGGGTATCTCCCTTTACAATGAGCAGTTCTTC
many TRBJ1-1 NA TRBV7-3 CASSIHSHSGTEAFF TGTGCCAGCAGCATTCACAGCCACTCGGGGACTGAAGCTTTCTTT
NA TRBJ2-3 NA TRBV7-8 CASSLRGSDTQYF TGTGCCAGCAGCCTGCGGGGTTCGGATACGCAGTATTTT
many TRBJ2-4 NA TRBV14 CASSQVSRREDIQYF TGTGCCAGCAGCCAAGTATCGCGGCGTGAGGACATTCAGTACTTC
many TRBJ2-7 NA TRBV5-4 CASSLGQIEQYF TGTGCCAGCAGCCTAGGACAGATCGAGCAGTACTTC
many TRBJ2-7 TRBD2 TRBV29-1 CSVAEIAGPNYEQYF TGCAGCGTTGCAGAAATAGCGGGCCCAAATTACGAGCAGTACTTC
many TRBJ2-7 NA TRBV5-1 CASSLAQGPYEQYF TGCGCCAGCAGCTTGGCGCAGGGACCCTACGAGCAGTACTTC
many TRBJ1-1 NA TRBV7-3 CASSLMPNTEAFF TGTGCCAGCAGCTTAATGCCGAACACTGAAGCTTTCTTT
many TRBJ1-5 TRBD1 TRBV27 CASSIGTGGEGNQPQHF TGTGCCAGCAGTATCGGGACAGGGGGGGAGGGCAATCAGCCCCAGCATTTT
NA TRBJ2-5 NA TRBV24-1 CATSDNDGETQYF TGTGCCACCAGTGACAACGACGGAGAGACCCAGTACTTC
many TRBJ1-1 TRBD1 TRBV6-2/TRBV6-3 CASRINRQGMNTEAFF TGTGCCAGCAGGATCAATAGACAGGGGATGAACACTGAAGCTTTCTTT
many TRBJ2-5 TRBD2 TRBV20-1 CSAGGLWTSGGAGGETQYF TGCAGTGCCGGCGGACTTTGGACTAGCGGGGGGGCCGGAGGGGAGACCCAGTACTTC
many TRBJ2-3 TRBD2 TRBV12-3/TRBV12-4 CASRDYTDTQYF TGTGCCAGTAGGGACTACACAGATACGCAGTATTTT
many TRBJ2-1 TRBD2 TRBV5-1 CASSFGSGIYNEQFF TGCGCCAGCAGCTTTGGTAGCGGGATCTACAATGAGCAGTTCTTC
few TRBJ1-2 TRBD1 TRBV20-1 CSRDRGWTYGYTF TGCAGTCGGGACAGGGGATGGACCTATGGCTACACCTTC
NA TRBJ2-3 TRBD2 TRBV3-1 CASSQALLGLAYADTQYF TGTGCCAGCAGCCAAGCCCTTTTGGGACTAGCGTACGCAGATACGCAGTATTTT
many TRBJ1-5 NA TRBV21-1 CASSKAAREYGQPQHF TGTGCCAGCAGCAAAGCTGCCAGGGAGTACGGTCAGCCCCAGCATTTT
NA TRBJ2-3 TRBD2 TRBV2 CASRFRHLAGGAPSTDTQYF TGTGCCAGCAGGTTTCGGCACTTAGCGGGAGGGGCCCCTAGCACAGATACGCAGTATTTT
NA TRBJ2-4 NA TRBV15 CATSRYGVAKNIQYF TGTGCCACCAGCCGGTACGGGGTGGCCAAAAACATTCAGTACTTC
many TRBJ1-6 NA TRBV7-6 CASSLSGLNSPLHF TGTGCCAGCAGCTTATCCGGTCTTAATTCACCCCTCCACTTT
many TRBJ2-2 NA TRBV20-1 CSARDRGTGTNTGELFF TGCAGTGCTAGAGATCGAGGAACAGGGACGAACACCGGGGAGCTGTTTTTT
NA TRBJ2-1 NA TRBV29-1 CSVEASYNEQFF TGCAGCGTTGAAGCTTCTTACAATGAGCAGTTCTTC
few TRBJ2-3 TRBD2 TRBV20-1 CSVLAGVSTDTQYF TGCAGTGTGCTAGCGGGGGTCTCTACAGATACGCAGTATTTT
few TRBJ2-7 TRBD2 TRBV28 CASSSFPGLANEQYF TGTGCCAGCAGTTCATTTCCGGGACTAGCCAACGAGCAGTACTTC
many TRBJ2-7 TRBD1 TRBV29-1 CSVRTGAVYEQYF TGCAGCGTACGGACAGGGGCGGTTTACGAGCAGTACTTC
many TRBJ2-5 TRBD1 TRBV3-1 CASSPGGRQGETQYF TGTGCCAGCAGCCCAGGGGGGAGACAGGGGGAGACCCAGTACTTC
many TRBJ2-1 NA TRBV12-3/TRBV12-4 CASSLPGTQEDEQFF TGTGCCAGCAGTTTGCCGGGGACCCAAGAGGATGAGCAGTTCTTC
many TRBJ2-3 NA TRBV5-6 CASSGRSLDADTQYF TGTGCCAGCAGCGGACGAAGTTTAGACGCAGATACGCAGTATTTT
NA TRBJ2-7 NA TRBV19 CASSISGFPTYEQYF TGTGCCAGTAGTATTTCGGGCTTTCCTACCTACGAGCAGTACTTC
many TRBJ1-1 NA TRBV12-3/TRBV12-4 CASSPGTRNTEAFF TGTGCCAGCAGTCCGGGGACAAGAAACACTGAAGCTTTCTTT
many TRBJ1-1 NA TRBV28 CASSLSRGMNTEAFF TGTGCCAGCAGTTTATCGAGAGGGATGAACACTGAAGCTTTCTTT
many TRBJ2-5 NA TRBV25-1 CASHGNTAEETQYF TGTGCCAGCCACGGGAATACGGCCGAAGAGACCCAGTACTTC
many TRBJ2-4 NA TRBV5-8 CASSPTLAHF TGTGCCAGCAGCCCGACTCTTGCCCACTTC
many TRBJ2-2 NA TRBV29-1 CSVAGGSGELFF TGCAGCGTTGCTGGGGGTTCGGGGGAGCTGTTTTTT
many TRBJ2-5 NA TRBV6-5 CASSYSPVGSSGTQYF TGTGCCAGCAGTTACTCCCCGGTGGGATCCTCGGGGACCCAGTACTTC
many TRBJ2-7 NA TRBV10-3 CAISEVQRSPREQYF TGTGCCATCAGTGAGGTTCAGCGGTCCCCCAGGGAGCAGTACTTC
many TRBJ1-1 NA TRBV20-1 CSARPRPDSPQNTEAFF TGCAGTGCTAGACCTCGACCCGACAGTCCACAGAACACTGAAGCTTTCTTT
NA TRBJ1-2 NA TRBV10-3 CAISVGRGNYGYTF TGTGCCATCAGTGTGGGCAGGGGAAACTATGGCTACACCTTC